A selection of T cell receptor beta chains follows, all from one sample in a study of technical replicates of blood from four donors. Data came from immunoSEQ multiplex PCR; TCRdb stores just in-frame clones and leaves some out. The data hold about 14,000 clones, with approximately 81% observed a single time. Input material: PBMCs. The receptors were gathered from a human donor in good health. Both conserved end residues are part of each CDR3. The D gene is left open where the match is weak. Clone size is stated in some rows and not others, as once, few, many or a class when expanded.

v_gene	abundance	d_gene	j_gene	CDR3aa	CDR3nt
TRBV5-4	.	.	TRBJ2-1	CASSHGGQGQYNEQFF	TGTGCCAGCAGCCACGGGGGGCAGGGGCAATACAATGAGCAGTTCTTC
TRBV5-1	.	.	TRBJ2-5	CASSLGTHVQTQYF	TGCGCCAGCAGCCTCGGGACACATGTCCAGACCCAGTACTTC
TRBV6-1	once	TRBD1	TRBJ1-1	CASSADRGHTEAFF	TGTGCCAGCAGTGCGGACAGGGGTCACACTGAAGCTTTCTTT
TRBV27	once	.	TRBJ2-7	CASSLSSTGFYEQYF	TGTGCCAGCAGTTTATCGTCCACAGGGTTCTACGAGCAGTACTTC
TRBV18	few	TRBD2	TRBJ2-1	CASSPQEREEFF	TGTGCCAGCTCACCACAGGAGCGGGAGGAGTTCTTC
TRBV28	.	.	TRBJ2-7	CASSRVVRGGPQFTYEQYF	TGTGCCAGCAGCAGAGTGGTCAGGGGCGGACCCCAATTCACCTACGAGCAGTACTTC
TRBV28	.	.	TRBJ2-5	CASSATRLQYF	TGTGCCAGCAGTGCAACTAGGCTCCAGTACTTC
TRBV5-1	.	.	TRBJ2-1	CASSLRESSYNEQFF	TGCGCCAGCAGCTTGCGGGAGAGCTCCTACAATGAGCAGTTCTTC
TRBV5-1	.	TRBD2	TRBJ2-2	CASSLRGGRETGELFF	TGCGCCAGCAGCTTGCGTGGCGGGAGGGAAACCGGGGAGCTGTTTTTT
TRBV6-1	.	.	TRBJ1-3	CASVSAGSGNTIYF	TGTGCCAGCGTGAGTGCAGGCTCTGGAAACACCATATATTTT
TRBV6-1	.	.	TRBJ1-5	CASSPGAYSNQPQHF	TGTGCCAGCAGTCCAGGGGCATATAGCAATCAGCCCCAGCATTTT
TRBV5-6	.	TRBD1	TRBJ2-7	CASSSLGIRGPNYEQYF	TGTGCCAGCAGCTCGCTGGGGATCAGGGGGCCCAACTACGAGCAGTACTTC
TRBV28	.	.	TRBJ1-2	CASSLSRDYGYTF	TGTGCCAGCAGTTTATCGCGAGACTATGGCTACACCTTC
TRBV5-1	.	TRBD2	TRBJ2-1	CASSLTGLKSSYNEQFF	TGCGCCAGCAGCTTGACGGGACTAAAAAGCTCCTACAATGAGCAGTTCTTC
TRBV9	.	TRBD1	TRBJ2-5	CASSVDLGQGAYETQYF	TGTGCCAGCAGCGTAGATTTGGGACAGGGGGCTTACGAGACCCAGTACTTC
TRBV27	.	.	TRBJ2-7	CASSLSFGYEQYF	TGTGCCAGCAGTTTATCGTTCGGCTACGAGCAGTACTTC
TRBV29-1	.	TRBD1	TRBJ2-2	CSASGQQTGELFF	TGCAGCGCCTCGGGACAGCAAACCGGGGAGCTGTTTTTT
TRBV28	few	.	TRBJ1-5	CASNYERAQPQHF	TGTGCCAGCAATTACGAGAGGGCACAGCCCCAGCATTTT
TRBV6-5	.	TRBD1	TRBJ2-1	CASSRQGINEQFF	TGTGCCAGCAGTAGACAGGGAATCAATGAGCAGTTCTTC
TRBV15	.	.	TRBJ2-1	CATSGQRALSYNEQFF	TGTGCCACCAGCGGCCAGCGGGCCCTCTCCTACAATGAGCAGTTCTTC
TRBV28	.	.	TRBJ1-2	CASSLPGLGYGYTF	TGTGCCAGCAGTTTACCAGGGCTGGGCTATGGCTACACCTTC
TRBV21-1	.	.	TRBJ1-2	CASSKGQGYGYTF	TGTGCCAGCAGCAAAGGTCAGGGCTATGGCTACACCTTC
TRBV27	.	.	TRBJ2-6	CASKRDITLSGANVLTF	TGTGCCAGCAAGAGGGACATTACCCTCTCTGGGGCCAACGTCCTGACTTTC
TRBV28	.	TRBD1	TRBJ1-4	CASSLNRGTSNEKLFF	TGTGCCAGCAGTCTCAACAGGGGGACAAGTAATGAAAAACTGTTTTTT
TRBV19	.	TRBD2	TRBJ2-7	CASSIAGPGGSYEQYF	TGTGCCAGTAGTATAGCCGGCCCCGGGGGGTCCTACGAGCAGTACTTC
TRBV6-1	.	TRBD2	TRBJ2-3	CASSEGGLGEGIDTQYF	TGTGCCAGCAGTGAAGGGGGGTTGGGGGAGGGCATTGATACGCAGTATTTT
TRBV10-3	.	TRBD2	TRBJ2-1	CAISGRLRDSNEQFF	TGTGCCATCAGCGGGAGGTTAAGGGATTCCAATGAGCAGTTCTTC
TRBV19	.	TRBD2	TRBJ2-5	CASSTTSVQETQYF	TGTGCCAGTAGTACGACTAGCGTCCAAGAGACCCAGTACTTC
TRBV11-2	.	TRBD2	TRBJ2-1	CASTGRNGDEQFF	TGTGCCAGCACCGGGAGGAACGGCGATGAGCAGTTCTTC
TRBV7-7	.	.	TRBJ1-2	CASSLNLQGTGYTF	TGTGCCAGCAGCTTAAACCTCCAGGGGACTGGCTACACCTTC
TRBV5-3	once	TRBD2	TRBJ2-1	CARSLGLAGAYNEQFF	TGTGCCAGAAGCTTGGGGCTAGCGGGAGCCTACAATGAGCAGTTCTTC
TRBV28	.	.	TRBJ1-2	CASSLPEYGYTF	TGTGCCAGCAGCCTCCCCGAGTATGGCTACACCTTC
TRBV2	.	TRBD1	TRBJ1-5	CATQGDNQPQHF	TGTGCCACACAGGGGGACAATCAGCCCCAGCATTTT
TRBV6-5	.	TRBD2	TRBJ2-1	CASSLGLAYNEQFF	TGTGCCAGCAGTTTAGGACTAGCATACAATGAGCAGTTCTTC
TRBV11-2	.	.	TRBJ1-3	CASSAYSSGNTIYF	TGTGCCAGCAGCGCCTACAGTTCTGGAAACACCATATATTTT
TRBV28	.	.	TRBJ1-4	CASSLRGSLFF	TGTGCCAGCAGTTTAAGAGGGAGTCTGTTTTTT
TRBV10-3	once	.	TRBJ1-2	CAISGQGNYGYTF	TGTGCCATCAGTGGCCAGGGGAACTATGGCTACACCTTC
TRBV10-3	few	.	TRBJ1-2	CAITQDSSNYGYTF	TGTGCCATCACCCAGGACAGTTCTAACTATGGCTACACCTTC
TRBV27	.	.	TRBJ2-3	CASRQPGYSTDTQYF	TGTGCCAGCAGACAGCCAGGCTACAGCACAGATACGCAGTATTTT
TRBV27	.	TRBD1	TRBJ2-1	CASSLAVGGRWNEQFF	TGTGCCAGCAGTTTGGCTGTAGGGGGCAGATGGAATGAGCAGTTCTTC
TRBV5-4	.	.	TRBJ2-3	CASSSPGRKGADTQYF	TGTGCCAGCAGCTCCCCGGGGCGGAAGGGGGCAGATACGCAGTATTTT
TRBV11-2	once	TRBD2	TRBJ2-1	CASSLIPSGSDEQFF	TGTGCCAGCAGCTTAATCCCTAGCGGGAGCGATGAGCAGTTCTTC
TRBV6-1	.	.	TRBJ1-3	CASSLLRNSGNTIYF	TGTGCCAGCAGTTTACTACGTAACTCTGGAAACACCATATATTTT
TRBV9	once	.	TRBJ1-1	CASSVGGLGSTEAFF	TGTGCCAGCAGCGTAGGAGGTCTGGGTTCCACTGAAGCTTTCTTT
TRBV10-3	.	TRBD1	TRBJ2-7	CAIRGTGGYEQYF	TGTGCCATCAGGGGGACAGGGGGCTACGAGCAGTACTTC
TRBV29-1	.	.	TRBJ2-7	CSVTSPTGEQYF	TGCAGCGTGACTTCCCCTACGGGCGAGCAGTACTTC
TRBV30	.	TRBD2	TRBJ2-1	CAWKEGGLAGVGSEQFF	TGTGCCTGGAAGGAGGGTGGGCTAGCGGGAGTAGGTAGTGAGCAGTTCTTC
TRBV10-2	.	TRBD1	TRBJ2-7	CASSEWGTGGLYEQYF	TGCGCCAGCAGTGAATGGGGGACAGGGGGCTTGTACGAGCAGTACTTC
TRBV18	.	.	TRBJ2-5	CASSPGRETQYF	TGTGCCAGCTCCCCGGGGAGAGAGACCCAGTACTTC
TRBV30	.	.	TRBJ2-7	CAWSDIPGTPFGVYF	TGTGCCTGGAGTGACATACCCGGGACTCCCTTCGGGGTGTACTTC
TRBV11-2	once	.	TRBJ2-3	CASSLVYGLGTDTQYF	TGTGCCAGCAGCTTAGTCTACGGACTCGGCACAGATACGCAGTATTTT